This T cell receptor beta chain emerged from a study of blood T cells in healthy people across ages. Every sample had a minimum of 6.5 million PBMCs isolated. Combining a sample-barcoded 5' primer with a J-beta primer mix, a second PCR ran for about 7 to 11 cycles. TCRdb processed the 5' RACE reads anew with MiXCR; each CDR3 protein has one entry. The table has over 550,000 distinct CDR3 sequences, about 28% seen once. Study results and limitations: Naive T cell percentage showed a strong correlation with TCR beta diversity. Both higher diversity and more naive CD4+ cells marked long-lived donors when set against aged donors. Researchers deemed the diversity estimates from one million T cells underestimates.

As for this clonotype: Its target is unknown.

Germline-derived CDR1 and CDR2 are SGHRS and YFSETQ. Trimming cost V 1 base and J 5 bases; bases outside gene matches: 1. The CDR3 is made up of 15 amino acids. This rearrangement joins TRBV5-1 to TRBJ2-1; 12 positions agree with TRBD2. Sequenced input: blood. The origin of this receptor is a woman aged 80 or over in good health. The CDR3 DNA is TGCGCCAGCAGCTTGAGACTAGCGGGAGACAATGAGCAGTTCTTC. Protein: CASSLRLAGDNEQFF. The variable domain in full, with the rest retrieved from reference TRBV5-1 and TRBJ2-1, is KAGVTQTPRYLIKTRGQQVTLSCSPISGHRSVSWYQQTPGQGLQFLFEYFSETQRNKGNFPGRFSGRQFSNSRSEMNVSTLELGDSALYLCASSLRLAGDNEQFFGPGTRLTVL.